Below are 25 T cell receptor beta chains sequenced from a single sample in a study of T cells after yellow fever vaccination. TCRdb reprocessed the 5' RACE reads via MiXCR and lists one record per CDR3 protein. The table records some 560,000 distinct CDR3 sequences, around 17% of them present only once. Here the sequenced sample was PBMCs, taken 4 to 5 days after the first yellow fever vaccination. These receptors all stem from a man aged 18 to 30 who received the YFV17D yellow fever vaccine.

The chain links TRBV27 to TRBJ1-4; D might be TRBD1 (6 bases). The germline CDR1 and CDR2 sequences are MNHEY and SMNVEV (reference sequence). The CDR3 contains 15 residues. Trimming cost V 2 bases and J 7 bases, with 14 bases left between them. CDR3 DNA: TGTGCCAGCAGTTTAATGGGGGCCGGGTCTGAAAAACTGTTTTTT. This encodes CASSLMGAGSEKLFF. Complete variable domain (other parts from reference TRBV27 and TRBJ1-4): EAQVTQNPRYLITVTGKKLTVTCSQNMNHEYMSWYRQDPGLGLRQIYYSMNVEVTDKGDVPEGYKVSRKEKRNFPLILESPSPNQTSLYFCASSLMGAGSEKLFFGSGTQLSVL.

This clonotype turned up a few times. The chain is built from TRBV12-3 or TRBV12-4 and TRBJ1-5, with D unresolved. V gave up 3 bases and J gave up 7 bases, with 10 bases separating them. The CDR3 contains 13 residues. This CDR3 is CASSFLSHQPQHF. DNA of the CDR3: TGTGCCAGCAGTTTTCTTAGTCACCAGCCCCAGCATTTT.

This clonotype was counted a few times. This chain joins TRBV2 and TRBJ2-3; D is uncertain. The CDR3 is 15 amino acids. CDR1 SNHLY and CDR2 FYNNEI come from the germline V gene. V dropped 2 bases and J dropped 5 bases, with 14 bases sitting between them. The CDR3 DNA reads as TGTGCCAGCAGTGAATACCGACCGCCGAGAGATACGCAGTATTTT. Translating it yields CASSEYRPPRDTQYF.

This clonotype was counted a few times. This chain joins TRBV28 and TRBJ2-5, with 10 bases lining up with TRBD2. This CDR3 is built from 15 residues. Germline V CDR1 and CDR2: MDHEN, SYDVKM. V was pared by 5 bases and J by 5 bases, with 8 bases of the junction left unmatched. The CDR3 DNA reads as TGTGCCAGCAGTCGGAGCGGGGGGGCGAGGGAGACCCAGTACTTC. This codes for CASSRSGGARETQYF.

V is TRBV5-1 and J is TRBJ2-3, with TRBD2 matching 7 bases. V shed 1 base, J shed 0 bases, and the junction held 8 bases outside the gene matches. The CDR3 covers 17 residues. Germline loops: CDR1 SGHRS, CDR2 YFSETQ. CDR3 amino acids: CASSLSPSGASTDTQYF. As DNA, the CDR3 is TGCGCCAGCAGCTTGTCTCCTAGCGGAGCCAGCACAGATACGCAGTATTTT.

J is TRBJ2-3 and V is TRBV7-2, with D possibly matching TRBD2 (6 bases). Germline-derived CDR1 and CDR2 are SGHTA and FQGNSA. V lost 11 bases and J 2 bases, leaving 17 bases between the germline ends. The CDR3 length is 14 residues. The CDR3 DNA follows: TGTGCCGCCAGCGGTGCTAGCGTCACAGATACGCAGTATTTT. Translation: CAASGASVTDTQYF.

The rearrangement uses TRBV4-1 and TRBJ2-5, with 9 bases aligning to TRBD1. Germline V CDR1 and CDR2: MGHRA, YSYEKL. Trimming took 4 bases from V and 1 from J; bases not matched to a gene: 7. The CDR3 runs to 16 residues. The CDR3 nucleotides are TGCGCCAGCAGCCGGACGGACAGGGGTTCCCAAGAGACCCAGTACTTC. It translates to CASSRTDRGSQETQYF.

This clonotype was counted only a few times. J is TRBJ1-1 and V is TRBV28, with 8 bases that match TRBD1. J lost 5 bases, V lost 7 bases, and 9 bases had no gene match. Germline V gene sequence: CDR1 MDHEN, CDR2 SYDVKM. The CDR3 has 14 amino acids. The CDR3 DNA reads as TGTGCCAGCAAATTCAGGGGGCGGTGGACTGAAGCTTTCTTT. Translation: CASKFRGRWTEAFF.

The V call is TRBV7-2, the J call TRBJ1-1, with D possibly matching TRBD1 (5 bases). V was pared by 0 bases and J by 0 bases, with 11 bases between. The CDR3 spans 16 residues. Looked up from germline, CDR1 is SGHTA and CDR2 is FQGNSA. The DNA for the CDR3 is TGTGCCAGCAGCTTAGCGCAGGGCGTTATGAACACTGAAGCTTTCTTT. Encoded protein: CASSLAQGVMNTEAFF.

The chain links TRBV7-6 to TRBJ1-1; 9 positions agree with TRBD1. CDR3 length: 14 residues. Per the germline V gene, CDR1 is SGHVS and CDR2 is FNYEAQ. V was pared by 5 bases and J by 10 bases, with 11 bases of the junction left unmatched. The CDR3 reads CASSNGQGLEVAFF. The DNA of the CDR3 is TGTGCCAGCAGCAATGGACAGGGGCTTGAAGTAGCTTTCTTT.

This rearrangement joins TRBV20-1 to TRBJ2-3, with TRBD2 identical over 13 bases. CDR3 length: 15 amino acids. Germline V CDR1 and CDR2: DFQATT, SNEGSKA (reference sequence). V lost 6 bases and J lost 5; bases outside the gene matches: 8. The CDR3 DNA sequence: TGCAGTGCGGTTACTAGCGGGGGGGCCAGAGATACGCAGTATTTT. Amino acid sequence: CSAVTSGGARDTQYF.

The J gene is TRBJ2-2, the V gene TRBV11-2; possibly TRBD1 for D (5 bases). The CDR3 spans 15 residues. CDR1 is SGHAT and CDR2 is FQNNGV in the germline V gene. Trimming stripped 5 bases from V and 3 bases from J, with 13 bases between. CDR3 amino acids: CASSAFQGYTGELFF. In DNA form, the CDR3 reads TGTGCCAGCAGCGCCTTCCAGGGATACACCGGGGAGCTGTTTTTT. The whole variable domain, remainder taken from reference TRBV11-2 and TRBJ2-2, is EAGVAQSPRYKIIEKRQSVAFWCNPISGHATLYWYQQILGQGPKLLIQFQNNGVVDDSQLPKDRFSAERLKGVDSTLKIQPAKLEDSAVYLCASSAFQGYTGELFFGEGSRLTVL.

This clonotype has a handful of counts. The chain combines TRBV6-1 with TRBJ2-7, with 8 bases matching TRBD1. After removal of 4 bases from V and 1 base from J, the junction contained 3 bases not matched to a gene. Germline loops: CDR1 MNHNS, CDR2 SASEGT. The CDR3 is 14 amino acids. The CDR3 coding sequence is TGTGCCAGCAGTGGGCAGGGGGCTTCCTACGAGCAGTACGTC. Its protein product is CASSGQGASYEQYV.

The chain combines TRBV6-1 with TRBJ2-1, with a weak D call TRBD2 (7 bases). V was pared by 6 bases and J by 2 bases, with 14 bases between. Germline V CDR1 and CDR2: MNHNS, SASEGT. The CDR3 is 15 amino acids. The CDR3 sequence is CASSPAGATYNEQFF. As DNA, the CDR3 is TGTGCCAGCAGCCCCGCGGGGGCCACCTACAATGAGCAGTTCTTC.

Only a few counts were recorded for this clonotype. This chain links TRBV4-1 with TRBJ1-1; D is uncertain. The CDR3 runs 13 residues. The V and J ends lost 4 bases and 1 base respectively, with 7 bases between them. The germline CDR1 and CDR2 sequences are MGHRA and YSYEKL. The CDR3 here is CASSPYWNTEAFF. The CDR3 DNA reads TGCGCCAGCAGCCCTTATTGGAACACTGAAGCTTTCTTT.

This chain connects TRBV7-8 to TRBJ2-1; D is unclear. Germline loops: CDR1 SGHVS, CDR2 FQNEAQ. The V gene lost 0 bases and the J gene lost 9 bases, with 3 bases spanning the gap. This CDR3 comprises 11 residues. DNA of the CDR3: TGTGCCAGCAGCTTAGCGAGTGAGCAGTTCTTC. It is translated as CASSLASEQFF.

The rearrangement joins TRBV4-3 to TRBJ2-3; TRBD2 matches 12 bases. Losses at the gene ends were 0 bases for V and 3 bases for J; bases not matched to a gene: 1. This CDR3 comprises 16 residues. Germline CDR1 is LGHNA and CDR2 is YSLEER. The CDR3 DNA follows: TGCGCCAGCAGCCAAGATGGGACTAGCGGGACAGATACGCAGTATTTT. It encodes CASSQDGTSGTDTQYF.

The rearrangement joins TRBV20-1 to TRBJ2-1; 8 positions agree with TRBD1. CDR3 length: 14 amino acids. Losses at the gene ends were 4 bases for V and 9 bases for J; bases not matched to a gene: 11. The V gene's germline CDR1 is DFQATT and CDR2 SNEGSKA (reference sequence). The CDR3 nucleotides read TGCAGTGCTATTTTAGGACAGGGATTTAGTGAGCAGTTCTTC. Translation gives CSAILGQGFSEQFF.

The chain links TRBV7-3 to TRBJ2-3; maybe TRBD2 (5 bases). The CDR3 has 16 amino acids. CDR1 is SGHTA and CDR2 is FQGTGA in the germline V gene. Deletions cut 1 base from V and 0 bases from J, with 11 bases between. The CDR3 region has the DNA TGTGCCAGCAGCTTAATGGTGACGGGGAGCACAGATACGCAGTATTTT. Residues: CASSLMVTGSTDTQYF.

The genes are TRBV19 and TRBJ2-1; D might be TRBD2 (6 bases). The CDR3 contains 15 residues. Trimming took 4 bases from V and 1 from J, leaving 11 bases between them. Germline lookup yields CDR1 LNHDA and CDR2 SQIVND (reference sequence). CDR3 protein: CASSRRRASYNEQFF. The CDR3 nucleotides are TGTGCCAGTAGTAGGCGGAGGGCATCCTACAATGAGCAGTTCTTC.

This clonotype was observed a handful of times. The rearrangement links TRBV20-1 to TRBJ1-1; D gene unclear. CDR1 and CDR2 from the germline V gene are DFQATT and SNEGSKA (reference sequence). The CDR3 is 13 amino acids. Between the trimmed V and J ends, which lost 3 bases and 3 bases, there was a span of 11 bases. CDR3 sequence (DNA): TGCAGTGCTAGGGAAGTACGGTACACTGAAGCTTTCTTT. Translated: CSAREVRYTEAFF.

This sequence joins TRBV4-1 and TRBJ2-5, with TRBD2 matching 9 bases. V shed 4 bases and J 5 bases; nucleotides not matched to a gene: 8. The germline gives CDR1 MGHRA, CDR2 YSYEKL. The CDR3 totals 15 residues. DNA of the CDR3: TGCGCCAGCAGCCCTTTAGCGGGGGTAGGGGAGACCCAGTACTTC. Translated: CASSPLAGVGETQYF.

The chain couples TRBV11-2 to TRBJ2-3, with D possibly TRBD2 on 7 matching bases. The germline V gene has CDR1 SGHAT and CDR2 FQNNGV. V shed 2 bases and J shed 2 bases, with 14 bases lying between them. The CDR3 runs 16 residues. CDR3 nucleotide sequence: TGTGCCAGCAGCTTAACGGCGGGGGCCCCCACAGATACGCAGTATTTT. This gives the protein CASSLTAGAPTDTQYF. The full variable domain, with the rest looked up from reference TRBV11-2 and TRBJ2-3, is EAGVAQSPRYKIIEKRQSVAFWCNPISGHATLYWYQQILGQGPKLLIQFQNNGVVDDSQLPKDRFSAERLKGVDSTLKIQPAKLEDSAVYLCASSLTAGAPTDTQYFGPGTRLTVL.

The rearrangement uses TRBV7-2 and TRBJ1-5; D gene unclear. The CDR3 length is 14 residues. V was trimmed by 2 bases and J by 3 bases, leaving 8 bases between them. CDR1 and CDR2 (germline): SGHTA, FQGNSA. Here the CDR3 DNA reads TGTGCCAGCAGCTTAAGAGGAAACAATCAGCCCCAGCATTTT. Translating it yields CASSLRGNNQPQHF.

V and J are TRBV12-3 or TRBV12-4 and TRBJ2-1, with D uncertain. Deletions cut 5 bases from V and 10 bases from J, with 18 bases between. The CDR3 totals 14 residues. Here the CDR3 DNA reads TGTGCCAGCAGTCTGCTATCACCTAGAGGAGAGCAGTTCTTC. It encodes CASSLLSPRGEQFF.